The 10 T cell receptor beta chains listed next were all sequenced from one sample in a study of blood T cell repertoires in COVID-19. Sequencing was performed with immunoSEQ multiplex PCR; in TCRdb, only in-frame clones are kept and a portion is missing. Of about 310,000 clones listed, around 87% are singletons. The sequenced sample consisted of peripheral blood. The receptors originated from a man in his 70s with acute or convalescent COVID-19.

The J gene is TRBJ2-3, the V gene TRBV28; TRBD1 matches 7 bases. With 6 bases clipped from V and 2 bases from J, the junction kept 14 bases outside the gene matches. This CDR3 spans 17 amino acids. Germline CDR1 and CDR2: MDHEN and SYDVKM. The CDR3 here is CASSPLSRGHTTDTQYF. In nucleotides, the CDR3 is TGTGCCAGCAGCCCGCTGTCGAGGGGGCATACCACAGATACGCAGTATTTT.

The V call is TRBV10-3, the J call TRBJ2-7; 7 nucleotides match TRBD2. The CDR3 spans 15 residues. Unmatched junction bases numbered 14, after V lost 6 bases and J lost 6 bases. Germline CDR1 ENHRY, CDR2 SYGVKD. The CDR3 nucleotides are TGTGCCATCAGGGGATTTGGGGGAGGGCCGGGCGAGCAGTACTTC. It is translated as CAIRGFGGGPGEQYF.

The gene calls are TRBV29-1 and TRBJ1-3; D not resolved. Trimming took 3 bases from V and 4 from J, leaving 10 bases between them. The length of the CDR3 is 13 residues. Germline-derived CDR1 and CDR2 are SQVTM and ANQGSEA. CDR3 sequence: CSVDPSGGNTIYF. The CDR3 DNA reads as TGCAGCGTTGACCCCTCCGGGGGAAACACCATATATTTT.

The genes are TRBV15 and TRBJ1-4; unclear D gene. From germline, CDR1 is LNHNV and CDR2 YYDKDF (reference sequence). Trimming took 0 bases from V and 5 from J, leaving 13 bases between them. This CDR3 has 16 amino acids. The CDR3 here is CATSRDRGGENEKLFF. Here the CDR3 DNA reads TGTGCCACCAGCAGAGATCGGGGAGGAGAGAATGAAAAACTGTTTTTT. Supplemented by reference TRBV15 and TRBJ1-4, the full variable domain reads DAMVIQNPRYQVTQFGKPVTLSCSQTLNHNVMYWYQQKSSQAPKLLFHYYDKDFNNEADTPDNFQSRRPNTSFCFLDIRSPGLGDTAMYLCATSRDRGGENEKLFFGSGTQLSVL.

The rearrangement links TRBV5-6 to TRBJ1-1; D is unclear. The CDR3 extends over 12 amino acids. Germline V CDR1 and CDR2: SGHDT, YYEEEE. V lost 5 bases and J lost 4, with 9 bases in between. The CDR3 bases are TGTGCCAGCAGTCCGGGGAGCACTGAAGCTTTCTTT. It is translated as CASSPGSTEAFF. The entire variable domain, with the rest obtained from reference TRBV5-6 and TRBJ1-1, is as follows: DAGVTQSPTHLIKTRGQQVTLRCSPKSGHDTVSWYQQALGQGPQFIFQYYEEEERQRGNFPDRFSGHQFPNYSSELNVNALLLGDSALYLCASSPGSTEAFFGQGTRLTVV.

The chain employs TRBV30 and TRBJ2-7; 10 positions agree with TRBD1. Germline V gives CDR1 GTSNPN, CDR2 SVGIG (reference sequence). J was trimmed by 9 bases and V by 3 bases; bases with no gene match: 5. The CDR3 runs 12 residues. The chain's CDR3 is CAWRGDRGGQYF. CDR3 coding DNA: TGTGCCTGGAGAGGGGACAGGGGAGGGCAGTACTTC.

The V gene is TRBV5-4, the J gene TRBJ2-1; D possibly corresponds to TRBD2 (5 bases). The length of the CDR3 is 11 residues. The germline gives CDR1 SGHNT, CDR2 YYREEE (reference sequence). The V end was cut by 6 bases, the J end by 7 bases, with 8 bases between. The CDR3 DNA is TGTGCCAGCACCAAGCGGAATGAGCAGTTCTTC. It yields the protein CASTKRNEQFF.

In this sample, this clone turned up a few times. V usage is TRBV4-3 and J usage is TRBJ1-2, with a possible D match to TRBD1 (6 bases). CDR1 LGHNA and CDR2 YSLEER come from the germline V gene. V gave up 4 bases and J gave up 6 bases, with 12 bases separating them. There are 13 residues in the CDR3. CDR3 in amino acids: CASSLRGGDGYTF. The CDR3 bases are TGCGCCAGCAGCCTCCGTGGGGGCGATGGCTACACCTTC.

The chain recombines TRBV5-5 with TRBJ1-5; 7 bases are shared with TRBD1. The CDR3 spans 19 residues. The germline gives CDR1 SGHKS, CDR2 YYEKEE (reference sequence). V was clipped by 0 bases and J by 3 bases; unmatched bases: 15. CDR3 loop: CASSLVGRGARRVNQPQHF. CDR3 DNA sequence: TGTGCCAGCAGCTTGGTCGGCAGGGGGGCCAGAAGGGTCAATCAGCCCCAGCATTTT.

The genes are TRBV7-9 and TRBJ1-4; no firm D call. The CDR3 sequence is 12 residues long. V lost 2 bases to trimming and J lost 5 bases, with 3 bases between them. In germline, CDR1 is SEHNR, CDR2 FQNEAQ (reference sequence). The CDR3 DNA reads TGTGCCAGCAGCTTACGGAATGAAAAACTGTTTTTT. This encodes CASSLRNEKLFF.